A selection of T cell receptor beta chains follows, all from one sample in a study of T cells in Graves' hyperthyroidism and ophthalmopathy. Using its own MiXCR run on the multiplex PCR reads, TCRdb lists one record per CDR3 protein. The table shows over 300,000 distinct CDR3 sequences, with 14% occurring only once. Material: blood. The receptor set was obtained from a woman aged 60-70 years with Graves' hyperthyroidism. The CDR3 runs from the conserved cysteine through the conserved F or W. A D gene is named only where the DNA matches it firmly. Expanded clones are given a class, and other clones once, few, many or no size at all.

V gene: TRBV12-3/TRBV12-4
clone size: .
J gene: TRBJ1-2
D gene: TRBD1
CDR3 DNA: TGTGCCAGCCAAACCGGGACAGTCGGCGGAGGCTACACCTTC
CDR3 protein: CASQTGTVGGGYTF

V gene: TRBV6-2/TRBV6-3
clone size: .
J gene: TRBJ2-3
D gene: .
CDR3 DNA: TGTGCCAGCAGTTACTCAGGTTCGGATACGCAGTATTTT
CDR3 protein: CASSYSGSDTQYF

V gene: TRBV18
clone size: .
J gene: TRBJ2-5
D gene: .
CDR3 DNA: TGTGCCAGCTCACCAAATTTCGACGGGGACCAGTACTTC
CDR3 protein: CASSPNFDGDQYF

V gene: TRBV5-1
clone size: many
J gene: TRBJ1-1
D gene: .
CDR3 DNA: TGCGCCAGCAGCTTGATAAGAGCGGGTAACACTGAAGCTTTCTTT
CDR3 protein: CASSLIRAGNTEAFF

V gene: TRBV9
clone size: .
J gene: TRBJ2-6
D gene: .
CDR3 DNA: TGTGCCAGCAGCCTTAGTGGGGGAGAGGGCCCTGGGGCCAACGTCCTGACTTTC
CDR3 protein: CASSLSGGEGPGANVLTF

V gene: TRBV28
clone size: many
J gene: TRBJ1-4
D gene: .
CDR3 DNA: TGTGCCAGCAGTTGGGGGCGGCGCGAAAAACTGTTTTTT
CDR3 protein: CASSWGRREKLFF

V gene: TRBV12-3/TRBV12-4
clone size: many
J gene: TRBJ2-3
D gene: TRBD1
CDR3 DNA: TGTGCCAGCAGACCCGACAGGGCATCAGATACGCAGTATTTT
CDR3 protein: CASRPDRASDTQYF

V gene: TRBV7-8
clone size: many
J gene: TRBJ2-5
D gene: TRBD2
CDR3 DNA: TGTGCCAGCAGCTTACGTCTAGCGGGAGAGCAAGAGACCCAGTACTTC
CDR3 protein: CASSLRLAGEQETQYF

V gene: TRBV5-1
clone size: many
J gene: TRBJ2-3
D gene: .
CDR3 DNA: TGCGCCAGCAGCCGACAGGGGAGGGCAGATACGCAGTATTTT
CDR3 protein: CASSRQGRADTQYF

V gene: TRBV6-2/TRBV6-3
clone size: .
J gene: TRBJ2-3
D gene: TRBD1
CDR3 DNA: TGTGGCAGCAGTTACTCCGACAGGGTCCATACGCAGTATTTT
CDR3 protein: CGSSYSDRVHTQYF

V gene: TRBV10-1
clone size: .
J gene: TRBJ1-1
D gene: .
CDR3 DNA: TGCGCCAGCAGGGACGGACGCTACACTGAAGCTTTCTTT
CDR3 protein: CASRDGRYTEAFF

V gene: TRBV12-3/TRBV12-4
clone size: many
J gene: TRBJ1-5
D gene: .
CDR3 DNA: TGTGCCAGCAGTTTTAGTGGCAATCAGCCCCAGCATTTT
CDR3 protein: CASSFSGNQPQHF

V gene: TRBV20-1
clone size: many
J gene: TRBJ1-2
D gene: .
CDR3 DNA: TGCAGTGCTGGCGGGGGTCAGCACTATGGCTACACCTTC
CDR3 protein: CSAGGGQHYGYTF

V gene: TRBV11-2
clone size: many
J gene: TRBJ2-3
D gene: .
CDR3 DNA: TGTGCCAGCAGCCCAGGGGGGGCGGGAGGCACAGATACGCAGTATTTT
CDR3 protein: CASSPGGAGGTDTQYF

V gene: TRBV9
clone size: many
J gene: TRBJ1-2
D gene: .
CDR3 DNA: TGTGCCAGCAGCGTAGCGGTCTTGGGCTATGGCTACACCTTC
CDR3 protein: CASSVAVLGYGYTF

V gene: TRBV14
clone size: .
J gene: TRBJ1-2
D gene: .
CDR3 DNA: TGTGCCAGCAGCCAAGATTCTGGCAGAGCGCCTAACTATGGCTACACCTTC
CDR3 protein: CASSQDSGRAPNYGYTF

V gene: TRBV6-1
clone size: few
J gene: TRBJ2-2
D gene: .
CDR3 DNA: TGTGCCAGTACGTGGGGCTACACCGGGGAGCTGTTTTTT
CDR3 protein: CASTWGYTGELFF

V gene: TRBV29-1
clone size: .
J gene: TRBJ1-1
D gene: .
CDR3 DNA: TGCAGCGTTTTGGGGAACCAGATTTATAAGAGGGCCACTGAAGCTTTCTTT
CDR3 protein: CSVLGNQIYKRATEAFF

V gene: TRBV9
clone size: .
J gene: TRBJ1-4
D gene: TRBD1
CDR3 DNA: TGTGCCAGCAGCGTAGGCAACAGGGGGGATGAAAAACTGTTTTTT
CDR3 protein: CASSVGNRGDEKLFF

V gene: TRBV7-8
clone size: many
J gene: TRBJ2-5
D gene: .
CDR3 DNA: TGTGCCAGCAGCCTAACCGGGAGAACTGGGACCCAGTACTTC
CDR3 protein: CASSLTGRTGTQYF

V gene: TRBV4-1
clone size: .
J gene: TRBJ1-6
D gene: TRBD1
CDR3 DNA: TGCGCCAGCAGCATCCGAGACAGGGGGCTTAATTCACCCCTCCACTTT
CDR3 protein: CASSIRDRGLNSPLHF

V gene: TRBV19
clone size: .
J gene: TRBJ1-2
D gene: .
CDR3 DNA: TGTGCCAGTAGTATGGGACACTTCGATATTGGCTACACCTTC
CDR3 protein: CASSMGHFDIGYTF

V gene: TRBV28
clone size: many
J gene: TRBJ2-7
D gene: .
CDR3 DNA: TGTGCCAGCACCGGGAGTTCACCCCCTTACGAGCAGTACTTC
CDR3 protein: CASTGSSPPYEQYF

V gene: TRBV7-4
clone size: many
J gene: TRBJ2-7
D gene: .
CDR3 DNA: TGTGCCAGCAGCTTAGGATGGTGGGAAGCCTACGAGCAGTACTTC
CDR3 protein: CASSLGWWEAYEQYF

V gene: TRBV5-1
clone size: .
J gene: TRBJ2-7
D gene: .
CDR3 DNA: TGCGCCAGCAGCGCGCTAATCCAGACGGGTGAGCAGTACTTC
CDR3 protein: CASSALIQTGEQYF

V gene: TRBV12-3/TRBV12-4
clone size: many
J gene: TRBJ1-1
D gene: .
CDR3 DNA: TGTGCCAGCAGTTCGGAACAGGGAAGCACTGAAGCTTTCTTT
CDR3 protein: CASSSEQGSTEAFF

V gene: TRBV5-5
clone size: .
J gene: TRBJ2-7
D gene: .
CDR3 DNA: TGTGCCAGCAGGTTTGATTTTGGGGGCTCCTACGAGCAGTACTTC
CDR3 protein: CASRFDFGGSYEQYF

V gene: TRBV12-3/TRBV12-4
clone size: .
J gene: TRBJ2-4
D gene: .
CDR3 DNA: TGTGCCAGCAGTTTTAGGGAGAGGGACATTCAGTACTTC
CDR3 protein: CASSFRERDIQYF

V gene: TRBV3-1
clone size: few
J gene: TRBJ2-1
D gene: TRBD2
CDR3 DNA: TGTGCCAGCAGCCACTCGGGACTAGCGGGAGGGCGGGCCAATGAGCAGTTCTTC
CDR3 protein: CASSHSGLAGGRANEQFF

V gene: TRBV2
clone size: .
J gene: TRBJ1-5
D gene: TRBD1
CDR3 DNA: TGTGCCAGCAATACACGGACAGGGGGCTTTCAGCCCCAGCATTTT
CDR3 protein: CASNTRTGGFQPQHF

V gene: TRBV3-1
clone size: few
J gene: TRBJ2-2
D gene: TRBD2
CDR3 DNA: TGTGCCAGCAGCCAGTCGCGGGGGGCTCTAGGCGACGGGGAGCTGTTTTTT
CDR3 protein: CASSQSRGALGDGELFF

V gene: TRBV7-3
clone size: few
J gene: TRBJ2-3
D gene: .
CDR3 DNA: TGTGCCAGCAGGCGGGATGGGACAAGCGTAGATACGCAGTATTTT
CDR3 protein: CASRRDGTSVDTQYF

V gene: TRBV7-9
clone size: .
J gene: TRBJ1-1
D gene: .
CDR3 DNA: TGTGCCAGCAGCTTACTGTGTCGGGACCCAGAAAACACTGAAGCTTTCTTT
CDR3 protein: CASSLLCRDPENTEAFF

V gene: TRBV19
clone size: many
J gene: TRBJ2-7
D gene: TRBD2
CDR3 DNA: TGTGCCAGTAGTATTGAGTTCGCGGGAGTAGGATACGAGCAGTACTTC
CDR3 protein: CASSIEFAGVGYEQYF

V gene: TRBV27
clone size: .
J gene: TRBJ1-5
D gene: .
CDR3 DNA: TGTGCCAGCAGAAGGGGTAGATTTAGCGGAGGGAATCAGCCCCAGCATTTT
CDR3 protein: CASRRGRFSGGNQPQHF

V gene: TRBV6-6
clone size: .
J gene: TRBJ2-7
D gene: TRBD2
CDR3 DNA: TGTGCCAGCAGTTACTCGTCGCTAGCGGGTCCCGTCGAGCAGTACTTC
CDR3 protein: CASSYSSLAGPVEQYF

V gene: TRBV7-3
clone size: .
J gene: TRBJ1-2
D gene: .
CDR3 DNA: TGTGCCAGCAGCGCCGGGACAAGAAGTGGCTACACCTTC
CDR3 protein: CASSAGTRSGYTF

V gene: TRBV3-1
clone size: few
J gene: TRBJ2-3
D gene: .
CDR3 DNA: TGTGCCAGCAGCCAATTTCCGGGAACAGATACGCAGTATTTT
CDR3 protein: CASSQFPGTDTQYF

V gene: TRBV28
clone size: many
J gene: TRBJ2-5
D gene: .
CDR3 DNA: TGTGCCAGCAGTTTGGAGGCTCCCTGGGAGACCCAGTACTTC
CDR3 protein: CASSLEAPWETQYF

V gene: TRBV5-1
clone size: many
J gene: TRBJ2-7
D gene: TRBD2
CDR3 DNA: TGCGCCAGCAGCCCTGGTCCCGGGACTAGCGGGAGGGCTTCCTACGAGCAGTACTTC
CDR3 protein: CASSPGPGTSGRASYEQYF

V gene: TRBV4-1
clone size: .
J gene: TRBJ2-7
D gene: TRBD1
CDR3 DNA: TGCGCCAGCAGCCAAGATAGGGGACAGGGCTACGAGCAGTACTTC
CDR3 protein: CASSQDRGQGYEQYF

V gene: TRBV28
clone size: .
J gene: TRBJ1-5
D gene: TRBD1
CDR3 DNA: TGTGCCAGCAGGGGTACACAGGGGGCTCCTAGCCAGCCCCAGCATTTT
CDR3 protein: CASRGTQGAPSQPQHF

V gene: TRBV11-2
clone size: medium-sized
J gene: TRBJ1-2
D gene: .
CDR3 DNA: TGTGCCAGCAGCTTAGAACCGACTAACTATGGCTACACCTTC
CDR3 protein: CASSLEPTNYGYTF

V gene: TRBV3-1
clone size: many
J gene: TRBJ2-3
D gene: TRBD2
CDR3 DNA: TGTGCCAGCAGCGCCCCCGGGAGGGCGACAGATACGCAGTATTTT
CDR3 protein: CASSAPGRATDTQYF

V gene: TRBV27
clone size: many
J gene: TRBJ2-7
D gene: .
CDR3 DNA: TGTGCCAGCAGGCGACGGACTCTAAGGTCCTACGAGCAGTACTTC
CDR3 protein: CASRRRTLRSYEQYF

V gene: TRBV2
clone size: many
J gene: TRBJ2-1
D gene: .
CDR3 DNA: TGTGCCAACGGACTACTCTACAATGAGCAGTTCTTC
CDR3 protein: CANGLLYNEQFF

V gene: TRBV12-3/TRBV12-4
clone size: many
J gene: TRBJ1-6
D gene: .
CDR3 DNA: TGTGCCAGCACGAGATGGGGTTCAGGTTTACCCCTCCACTTT
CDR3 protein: CASTRWGSGLPLHF

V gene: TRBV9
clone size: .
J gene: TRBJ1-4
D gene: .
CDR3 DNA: TGTGCCAGCAGCGTAGGGACAAAGCCTAATGAAAAACTGTTTTTT
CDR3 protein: CASSVGTKPNEKLFF

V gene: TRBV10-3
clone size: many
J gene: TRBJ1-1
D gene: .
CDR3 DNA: TGTGCCATCAGTGGGGGTCGTATGAACACTGAAGCTTTCTTT
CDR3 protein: CAISGGRMNTEAFF

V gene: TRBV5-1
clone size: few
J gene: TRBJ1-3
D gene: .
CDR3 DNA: TGCGCCAGCGCGAGAGGAGGGGGACCCTCTGGAAACACCATATATTTT
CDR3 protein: CASARGGGPSGNTIYF

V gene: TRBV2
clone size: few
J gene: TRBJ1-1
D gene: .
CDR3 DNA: TGTGCCAGCACTGACGGTATCGGGAACACTGAAGCTTTCTTT
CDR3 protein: CASTDGIGNTEAFF

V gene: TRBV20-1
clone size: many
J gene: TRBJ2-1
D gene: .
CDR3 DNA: TGCAGTGCTAGAGACCCAGAGACAGATAACAATGAGCAGTTCTTC
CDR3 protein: CSARDPETDNNEQFF

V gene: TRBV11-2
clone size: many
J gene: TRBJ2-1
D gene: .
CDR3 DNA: TGTGCCAGCAGCGAAGACAGTTACAATGAGCAGTTCTTC
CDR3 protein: CASSEDSYNEQFF

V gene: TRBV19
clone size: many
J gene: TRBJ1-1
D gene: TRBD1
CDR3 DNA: TGTGCCAGTAGTATCCAGGGGGGTCGGGCCACTGAAGCTTTCTTT
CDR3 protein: CASSIQGGRATEAFF

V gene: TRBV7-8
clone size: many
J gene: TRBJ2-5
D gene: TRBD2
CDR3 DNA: TGTGCCAGCAGCCGCCGCCTCCAGACTAGCGTACAAGAGACCCAGTACTTC
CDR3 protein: CASSRRLQTSVQETQYF

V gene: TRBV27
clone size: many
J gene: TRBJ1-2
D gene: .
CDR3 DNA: TGTGCCAGCGGCAGGGCAGCGTTTAACTATGGCTACACCTTC
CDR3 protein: CASGRAAFNYGYTF

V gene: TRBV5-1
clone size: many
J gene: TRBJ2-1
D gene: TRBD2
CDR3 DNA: TGCGCCAGCAGCGGGACTAGCGGTTTCGCCTCCTACAATGAGCAGTTCTTC
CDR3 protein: CASSGTSGFASYNEQFF

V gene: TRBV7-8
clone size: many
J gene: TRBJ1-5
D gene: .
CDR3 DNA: TGTGCCAGCAGCTTAACCTCCCCCGGGACACAACGAAGAAATCAGCCCCAGCATTTT
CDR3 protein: CASSLTSPGTQRRNQPQHF

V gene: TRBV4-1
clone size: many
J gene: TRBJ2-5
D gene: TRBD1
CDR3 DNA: TGCGCCAGCAGCCGGACAGGGTACCAAGAGACCCAGTACTTC
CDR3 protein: CASSRTGYQETQYF

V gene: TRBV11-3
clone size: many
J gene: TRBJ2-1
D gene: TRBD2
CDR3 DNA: TGTGCCAGCGGAGAAGGGACTAGCGGGAGGCGTATGCAGTTCTTC
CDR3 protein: CASGEGTSGRRMQFF